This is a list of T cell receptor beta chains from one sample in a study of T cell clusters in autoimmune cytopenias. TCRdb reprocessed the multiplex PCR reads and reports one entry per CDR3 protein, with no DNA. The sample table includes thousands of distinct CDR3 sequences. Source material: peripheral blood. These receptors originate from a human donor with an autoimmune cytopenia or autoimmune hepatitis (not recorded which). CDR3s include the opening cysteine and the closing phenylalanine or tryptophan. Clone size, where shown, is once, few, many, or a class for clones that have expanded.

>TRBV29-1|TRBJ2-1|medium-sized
CSVASPGNEQFF
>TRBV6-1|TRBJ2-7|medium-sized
CASSYSATSGYYEQYF
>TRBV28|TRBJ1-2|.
CASSPRDRDGYGYTF
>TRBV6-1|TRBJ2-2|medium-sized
CASSELGVANTGELFF
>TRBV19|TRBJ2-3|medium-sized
CASSIVLAYVVDTQYF
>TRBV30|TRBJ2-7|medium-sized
CAWSGYGTYEQYF
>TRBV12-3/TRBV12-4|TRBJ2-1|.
CASSRDNLESSYNEQFF
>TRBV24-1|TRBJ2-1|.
CATSDLRQGVNEQFF
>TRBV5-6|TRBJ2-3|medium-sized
CASSLNWQGTDTQYF
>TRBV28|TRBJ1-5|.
CASSPLGNQPQHF
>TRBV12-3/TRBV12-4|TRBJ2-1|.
CASRQTGPASYNEQFF
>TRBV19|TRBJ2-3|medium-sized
CASSAGLLTDTQYF
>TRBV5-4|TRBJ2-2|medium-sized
CASSRITNPNTGELFF
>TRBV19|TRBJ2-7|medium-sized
CASSTDRVSYEQYF
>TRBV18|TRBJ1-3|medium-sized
CASSPTGEPRNTIYF
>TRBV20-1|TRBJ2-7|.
CSASQQRGLYEQYF
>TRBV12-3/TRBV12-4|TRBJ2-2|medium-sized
CASSGPAGVSTGELFF
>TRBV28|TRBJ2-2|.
CASSLGSPTGELFF
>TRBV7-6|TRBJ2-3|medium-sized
CASSLGTGLYTDTQYF
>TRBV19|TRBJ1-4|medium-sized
CASKGLSTNEKLFF
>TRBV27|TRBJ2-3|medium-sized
CASSSGLAGALITDTQYF
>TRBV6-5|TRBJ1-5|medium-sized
CASRTGGFNQPQHF
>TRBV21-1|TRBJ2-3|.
CASSKTKRGGSTDTQYF
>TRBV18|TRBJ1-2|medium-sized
CASSLTTESNYGYTF
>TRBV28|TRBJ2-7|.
CASRRLAGDSYEQYF
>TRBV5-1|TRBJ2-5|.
CASSLSAGRWEETQYF
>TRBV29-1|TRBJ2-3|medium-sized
CSVDGASGGDAQYF
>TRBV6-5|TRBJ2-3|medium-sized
CASRTSGERRDTQYF
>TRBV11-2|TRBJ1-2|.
CASSTYNRGSDYGYTF
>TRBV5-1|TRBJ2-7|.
CASSPTGDSYYEQYF
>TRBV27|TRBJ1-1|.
CASSLGTEAFF
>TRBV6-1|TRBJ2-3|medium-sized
CASRPGGTSTDTQYF
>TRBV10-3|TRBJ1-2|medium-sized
CAISESMPGTGDGYTF
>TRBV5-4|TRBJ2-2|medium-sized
CASSREGDAGELFF
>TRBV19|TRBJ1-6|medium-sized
CASSSRGGRNSPLHF
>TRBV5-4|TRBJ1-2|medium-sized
CASSSDQYGYTF
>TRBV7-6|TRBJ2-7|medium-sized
CASSLAPPESGGRNHEQYF
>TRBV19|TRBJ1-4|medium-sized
CASSLTGGWSEKLFF
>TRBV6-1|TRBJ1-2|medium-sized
CASSESRNGYTF
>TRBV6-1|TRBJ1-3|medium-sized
CASSRDISGLGNTIYF
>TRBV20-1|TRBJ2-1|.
CSARDSAGDYNEQFF
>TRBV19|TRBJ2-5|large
CASSVAGEETQYF
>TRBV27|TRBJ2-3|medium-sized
CASSSEGTDTQYF
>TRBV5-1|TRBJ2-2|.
CASSSPGGTLTGELFF
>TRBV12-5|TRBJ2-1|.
CASGSGPRLGEQFF
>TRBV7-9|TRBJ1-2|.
CASSSGGAGVYGYTF
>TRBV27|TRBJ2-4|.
CASSLDRGTKNIQYF
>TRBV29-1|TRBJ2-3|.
CSVDGASGGASTDTQYF
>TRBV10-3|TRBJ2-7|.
CAISGLTAYEQYF
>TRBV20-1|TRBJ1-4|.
CSARDLGVDNEKLFF
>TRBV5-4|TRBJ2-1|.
CASSFGRTLGNEQFF
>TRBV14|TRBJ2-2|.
CASSTRGPGELFF
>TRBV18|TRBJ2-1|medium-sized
CASSPTGQDNEQFF